This T cell receptor beta chain came from a study of human T cells and chemical hapten exposure (dated by TCRdb to the early 2020s). With respect to the entire study: For sensitization, 2% DPC in acetone was applied to a roughly 2 cm by roughly 2 cm area of upper inner arm skin. Throughout the roughly 23-week study period, patients were also given weekly therapeutic DPC doses on the scalp. Patch testing on the upper back used Finn chambers containing 0.01% DPC, with scoring done after 6 days according to International Contact Dermatitis Research Group standards. The mostly female patient cohort included alopecia areata with under or over 50% scalp involvement, alopecia totalis and alopecia universalis. The libraries were sequenced as a pool, and the TCR yield per sample differed mostly because of small variations in library volumes within the pool. Peripheral blood TCR repertoire changes were tracked in vivo in alopecia patients during primary and secondary sensitization to the hapten diphenylcyclopropenone (DPC). Patient blood was sampled pre-sensitization (week 0) and at 2, 6 and about 24 weeks after DPC sensitization. Roughly 30 alopecia patients provided blood for TCR sequencing at one to four time points (pre-sensitization, 2, 6 and 24 weeks).

The CDR3 measures 12 amino acids from cysteine to phenylalanine. Just the 36-base CDR3 DNA is kept, in frame starting at base 1. The germline ends are 7 bases apart after V is trimmed by 4 bases and J by 6 bases. CDR1 and CDR2, looked up from the germline V gene, are MGHDK and SYGVNS. Study-wide findings and limitations: DPC sensitization did not change how many TCRs were above 1 in 1000 frequency, and no evidence was found of alterations in global repertoire structure. Because all patients had alopecia, a presumed autoimmune disease, the immune response of the patients might differ from that of healthy individuals. A positive correlation was found between the number of PT1 expanded TCRs and patch test score, with significance reached at thresholds 8, 16 and 32 but not 4. After repeated subsampling, changes were observed in the strength of the expansion versus patch-test correlation and in the threshold at which the correlation became significant. Compared with pre-sensitization or healthy control sets, expanded TCRs formed significantly more large CDR3 similarity clusters, which is consistent with antigen-driven responses.

To prepare the library, RACE was applied. The listed sequencing device is NextSeq 500. During library preparation, unique molecular identifiers were attached to individual cDNA molecules so that TCRs could be counted in a quantitative, reproducible way. From each blood RNA sample, both TCR alpha and TCR beta chains were sequenced. The published analysis was carried out like this. The median number of TCRs per sample was approximately 93,000, ranging from 23,224 to 690,600. V, J and CDR3 annotation of the TCR reads was carried out using the Decombinator software suite. To make PS versus PT1 abundance plots, every sample was subsampled to the same number of TCRs (28,000). Expanded TCRs were defined as absent before sensitization and observed at least eight times at the 2-week time point. The public reads were run again by TCRdb, first through fastp at Q25 and then through MiXCR, and only productive beta chains were kept. Rows are combined by CDR3 protein, so each entry shows the most common genes and DNA. For this entry, the V and J calls and clone size follow TCRdb and not the study's own pipeline. Within this sample are a few hundred thousand distinct CDR3 sequences, with about 5% of them counted one time only. Together, the top ten hold roughly 8.2% of the sample.

In light of the paper, this sample's time point label describes: pre-sensitization, week 0. The meaning of the sample's treatment or condition label: therapeutic diphenylcyclopropenone sensitization with weekly scalp DPC. At each patch-test visit, blood was drawn before the patch test was applied. To be eligible, patients had to be aged 18 to 70, diagnosed with alopecia and judged suitable for DPC therapy, while pregnant patients were excluded. Unfractionated whole blood was collected in Tempus Blood RNA tubes, and total RNA was extracted from that blood. This clonotype was picked up many times. The target of this receptor is not known. One base away there is no much larger clone; base qualities are not given.

The chain is made from TRBV25-1 and TRBJ2-1; no D segment can be confidently identified. Sequencing used whole blood, obtained in connection with sensitization to the hapten diphenylcyclopropenone (DPC). The receptor was derived from a woman younger than 35 with alopecia areata. Some clones in this sample may be carry-over from other donors' samples. The sequenced DNA is TGTGCCAGCAGTGGCCCCGGCAATGAGCAGTTCTTC. It codes for CASSGPGNEQFF.